The 6 T cell receptor beta chains reported below all come from one sample, sequenced in a study of T-cell memory formation after mild COVID-19. From the 5' RACE reads, TCRdb called clonotypes with MiXCR, one entry per CDR3 protein. The sample holds a few hundred thousand distinct CDR3 sequences, about 20% seen once. Specimen: PBMCs or a T cell subset sorted from them (not recorded which). The receptor source for this set is a man between 18 and 29 years old who had mild COVID-19 (a few samples of this study predate the infection). Cell type and time point are not known.

The chain uses TRBV15 and TRBJ2-5, with 7 bases matching TRBD2. V trimming: 5 bases; J trimming: 1 base; junction bases outside the gene matches: 4. Germline lookup yields CDR1 LNHNV and CDR2 YYDKDF (reference sequence). The CDR3 extends over 14 amino acids. The CDR3 DNA reads as TGTGCCACCAGCGGGGGGGGATCCCAAGAGACCCAGTACTTC. Its translation is CATSGGGSQETQYF.

This chain connects TRBV6-5 to TRBJ2-2; 8 nucleotides line up with TRBD2. Germline-derived CDR1 and CDR2 are MNHEY and SVGAGI. Trimming removed 0 bases from V and 0 bases from J; junction bases left unmatched: 3. The CDR3 length is 17 residues. The CDR3 coding sequence is TGTGCCAGCAGTTACTCCCGACTAGCGTCGAACACCGGGGAGCTGTTTTTT. Translation gives CASSYSRLASNTGELFF.

The rearrangement uses TRBV18 and TRBJ2-5, with D uncertain. This CDR3 is 15 amino acids long. Germline CDR1 reads KGHSH; CDR2 reads LQKENI. Trimming took off 6 bases at V and 0 bases at J, with 14 bases between the two ends. The CDR3 reads CASSRPQGYQETQYF. As DNA, the CDR3 is TGTGCCAGCTCCCGACCGCAAGGGTACCAAGAGACCCAGTACTTC.

The J gene is TRBJ2-1, the V gene TRBV5-1; D is unclear. Trimming removed 0 bases at V and 9 bases at J, with 10 bases between. The CDR3 extends over 13 amino acids. CDR1 is SGHRS, CDR2 YFSETQ, per germline. CDR3 region: CASSLARSSEQFF. CDR3 bases: TGCGCCAGCAGCTTGGCTCGTAGTAGTGAGCAGTTCTTC.

This clonotype occurred a few times. One junction end does not reproduce the germline sequence, and a read error may be involved. This chain connects TRBV6-6 to TRBJ2-7; TRBD1 matches at 12 bases. CDR1 MNHNY and CDR2 SVGAGI come from the germline V gene (reference sequence). The CDR3 loop spans 13 amino acids. The CDR3 nucleotides are TGTGCCAGCAACATGCTATCCGGGACAGGGGGCTTCTTC. This gives the protein CASNMLSGTGGFF.

For this clonotype: The junction shows a germline mismatch at one end, possibly a read error. The CDR3: CASILRRYNEQFF. In nucleotides, the CDR3 is TGTGCCAGCATCTTAAGGCGGTACAATGAGCAGTTCTTC. This chain uses TRBV7-3 with TRBJ2-1; D is undetermined. CDR3 length equals 13 residues. CDR1 and CDR2 from the germline V gene are SGHTA and FQGTGA. The full variable domain, with the rest looked up from reference TRBV7-3 and TRBJ2-1, is GAGVSQTPSNKVTEKGKYVELRCDPISGHTALYWYRQSLGQGPEFLIYFQGTGAADDSGLPNDRFFAVRPEGSVSTLKIQRTERGDSAVYLCASILRRYNEQFFGPGTRLTVL.